This T cell receptor beta chain is from a study of T cell repertoires in cytomegalovirus infection. General observations from the study: What dominated the ex vivo response were HLA-C-restricted CMV-specific TCR beta clonotypes.

A few counts support this clonotype. What it binds is not known. From the reads, TCRdb called clonotypes with MiXCR, one entry per CDR3 protein. This table has around 340,000 distinct CDR3 sequences, about 29% appearing once. The CDR3 runs to 15 residues. V shed 4 bases and J shed 4 bases, with 14 bases lying between them. Germline V lookup: CDR1 MNHNY, CDR2 SVGAGI (reference sequence). The sequence was collected from a human donor in good health (CMV status not recorded). Some clones in this sample may be carry-over from other donors' samples. The chain carries TRBV6-6 and TRBJ1-5; D may be TRBD1 (6 bases). The starting material was cultured PBMCs, obtained from culture after CMV antigen stimulation. The CDR3 DNA follows: TGTGCCAGCAGTTGGACAGCCTCATTTAATCAGCCCCAGCATTTT. Protein sequence: CASSWTASFNQPQHF.